This T cell receptor beta chain was recovered during a study of beta chain features in type 1 diabetes (dated 2018 in TCRdb). Regarding the research as a whole: Mean age, gender distribution, total cell number and subset yield did not differ between patients and healthy donors. A total of just under 110,000,000 sorted cells were examined across all samples, and RNA yield correlated strongly with the number of cells per subset. The study compared TCRB repertoires of sorted circulating CD4+ T cell subsets between recently diagnosed type 1 diabetes patients and matched healthy donors. Whereas all 30 or so donors provided naive and central memory subsets, regulatory and stem cell-like memory subsets were isolated from just 8 patients and roughly 8 healthy donors.

Including the terminal cysteine and phenylalanine, the CDR3 comprises 15 residues. Here the CDR3 DNA is all that survives: 45 bases in frame from base 1. V sheds 0 bases and J sheds 8 bases, leaving 11 bases between their ends. From the germline V gene, CDR1 is MGHRA and CDR2 is YSYEKL. What the authors observed across the whole study: Naive, central memory and regulatory TCRB repertoires appeared more similar among patients than among healthy donors. HLA sub-analyses involved small numbers of individuals, so any influence of HLA type on TCRB rearrangement remained unresolved. PCR may preferentially amplify shorter templates, but because patient and control samples were amplified and corrected together, any resulting skew would affect both groups equally. In all four CD4+ subsets, TCRB CDR3 length was moderately but significantly shorter in type 1 diabetes patients. Fewer insertions and more nucleotide deletions at VDJ recombination sites were observed in patients with type 1 diabetes, implying thymic rearrangement abnormalities. Because cDNA was sequenced instead of genomic DNA, highly expressing activated cells could be over-represented, though the groups showed no difference in activation or CD3 levels.

From each donor, a single peripheral blood sample of around 0.12 L on average was drawn into heparinised tubes. A BD FACSAria II was used to sort naive, central memory, regulatory and stem cell-like memory CD4+ T cells with a panel that included CD45RO, CCR7, CD25, CD127, CD95 and CD27. All sorted populations exceeded 98% purity. PBMCs were isolated right away by Lymphoprep density gradient centrifugation and were stained directly, without culture. To minimize batch effects, samples were stained and sorted in pairs, one healthy donor with one patient per experiment. About this clone itself: What this receptor recognizes is not known. Per-base qualities were not stored, and no clone one base away is much larger.

The entire amount of isolated RNA was reverse transcribed using the High Capacity cDNA Reverse Transcription Kit, so the sequenced TCRB transcripts were expressed ones. Deep immunoSEQ sequencing was applied to naive, central memory and regulatory T cell samples, giving an average of roughly 3.5 million total reads per sample. Sorted cells were lysed in RLT buffer and RNA was extracted with DNase-treated RNeasy Micro or Mini kits, depending on cell number. Each cell subset was processed on its own to prevent cross-contamination, while patient and healthy donor samples were processed together. TCRB sequences were amplified from cDNA with the immunoSEQ multiplex PCR, producing 87-bp fragments spanning the CDR3 region. Amplicons were sequenced on the Illumina HiSeq platform. The authors' pipeline ran thus. PCR bias was computationally corrected using synthetic template baselines, reads within Hamming distance 2 were collapsed, and singletons that could not be merged were discarded. By aligning reads against IMGT, V, D and J genes, CDR3 length, and insertions or deletions at six rearrangement sites were assigned. Clonotype counts were normalized to sorted cell number within each subset before computing true diversity and Gini coefficients with the tcR R package. The overlap coefficient, calculated on TCRB nucleotide sequences, was used to quantify repertoire sharing. As a proxy for the pre-selection repertoire, out-of-frame TCRB sequences from naive cells were analyzed. TCRdb retrieved this table from immuneACCESS and kept in-frame rearrangements only. Not all clones are present; in checked studies, unresolved V genes account for under half, and no reason is known for the remainder. The D gene and trimming were derived from the DNA, and the V and J assignments and clone size from that table. The sample table contains about 640,000 clones; only one count was recorded for around 12% of them. Roughly 0.11% of the sample is taken by the ten largest.

The chain is encoded by TRBV4-1 joined to TRBJ1-6; the D gene is perhaps TRBD1, on 6 matching bases. The TCR comes from a man younger than 40 with type 1 diabetes. Sequenced material: naive CD4+ T cells from blood. Taken with the paper, the label for cell subset or site translates to: true naive CD4+ T cells. The encoded CDR3 is CASSQDGGRDSPLHF. The nucleotide sequence reads as follows: TGCGCCAGCAGCCAAGACGGGGGCCGGGATTCACCCCTCCACTTT.